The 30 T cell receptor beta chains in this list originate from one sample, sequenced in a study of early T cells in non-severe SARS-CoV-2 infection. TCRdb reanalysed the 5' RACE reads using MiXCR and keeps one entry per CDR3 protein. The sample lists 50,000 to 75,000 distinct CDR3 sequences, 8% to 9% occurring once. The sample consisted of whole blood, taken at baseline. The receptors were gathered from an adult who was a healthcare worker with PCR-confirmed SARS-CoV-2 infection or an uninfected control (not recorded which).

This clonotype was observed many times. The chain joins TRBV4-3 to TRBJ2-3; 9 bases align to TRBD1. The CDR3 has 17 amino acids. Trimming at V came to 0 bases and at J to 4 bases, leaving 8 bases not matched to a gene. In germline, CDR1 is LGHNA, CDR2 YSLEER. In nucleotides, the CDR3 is TGCGCCAGCAGCCAAGATTACAGGGGGCGGTGGGCAGATACGCAGTATTTT. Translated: CASSQDYRGRWADTQYF.

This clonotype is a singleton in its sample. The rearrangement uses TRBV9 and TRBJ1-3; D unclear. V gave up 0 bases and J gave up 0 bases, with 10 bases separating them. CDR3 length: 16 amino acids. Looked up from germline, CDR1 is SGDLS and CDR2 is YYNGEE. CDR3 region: CASSVGPGLSGNTIYF. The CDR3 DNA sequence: TGTGCCAGCAGCGTAGGGCCAGGCCTCTCTGGAAACACCATATATTTT. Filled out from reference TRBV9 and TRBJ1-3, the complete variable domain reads DSGVTQTPKHLITATGQRVTLRCSPRSGDLSVYWYQQSLDQGLQFLIQYYNGEERAKGNILERFSAQQFPDLHSELNLSSLELGDSALYFCASSVGPGLSGNTIYFGEGSWLTVV.

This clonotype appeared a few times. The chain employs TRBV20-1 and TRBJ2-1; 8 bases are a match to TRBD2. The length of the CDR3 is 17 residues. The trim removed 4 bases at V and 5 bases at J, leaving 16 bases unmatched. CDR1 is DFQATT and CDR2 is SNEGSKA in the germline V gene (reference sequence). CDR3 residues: CSATPLAQGGRNNEQFF. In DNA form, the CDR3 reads TGCAGTGCTACACCTCTGGCCCAGGGCGGGAGGAACAATGAGCAGTTCTTC.

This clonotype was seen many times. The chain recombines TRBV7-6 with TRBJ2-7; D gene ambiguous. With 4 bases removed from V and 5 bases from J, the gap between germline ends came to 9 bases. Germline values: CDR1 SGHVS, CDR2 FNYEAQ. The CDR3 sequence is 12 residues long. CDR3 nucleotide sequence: TGTGCCAGCAGCTCAAGGGCCCACGAGCAGTACTTC. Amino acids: CASSSRAHEQYF.

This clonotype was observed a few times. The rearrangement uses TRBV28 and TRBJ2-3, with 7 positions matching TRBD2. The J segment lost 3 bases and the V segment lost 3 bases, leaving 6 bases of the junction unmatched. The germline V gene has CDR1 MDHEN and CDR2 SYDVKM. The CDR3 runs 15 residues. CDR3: CASSFRGRATDTQYF. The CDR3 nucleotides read TGTGCCAGCAGTTTTCGGGGGAGGGCGACAGATACGCAGTATTTT. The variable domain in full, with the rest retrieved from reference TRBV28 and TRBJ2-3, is DVKVTQSSRYLVKRTGEKVFLECVQDMDHENMFWYRQDPGLGLRLIYFSYDVKMKEKGDIPEGYSVSREKKERFSLILESASTNQTSMYLCASSFRGRATDTQYFGPGTRLTVL.

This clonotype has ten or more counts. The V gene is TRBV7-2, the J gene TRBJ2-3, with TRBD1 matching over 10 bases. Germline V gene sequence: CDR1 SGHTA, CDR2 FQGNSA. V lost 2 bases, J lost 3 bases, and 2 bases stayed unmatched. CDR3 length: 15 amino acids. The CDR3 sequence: CASSLWGQGTDTQYF. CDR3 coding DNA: TGTGCCAGCAGCTTATGGGGACAGGGGACAGATACGCAGTATTTT.

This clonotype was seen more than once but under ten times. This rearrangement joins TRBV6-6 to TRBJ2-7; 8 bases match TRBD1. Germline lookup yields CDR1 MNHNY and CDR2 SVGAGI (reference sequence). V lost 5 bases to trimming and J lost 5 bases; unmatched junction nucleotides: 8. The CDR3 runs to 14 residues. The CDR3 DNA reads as TGTGCCAGCAGTCCCGGGACAGGTAAACACGAGCAGTACTTC. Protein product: CASSPGTGKHEQYF.

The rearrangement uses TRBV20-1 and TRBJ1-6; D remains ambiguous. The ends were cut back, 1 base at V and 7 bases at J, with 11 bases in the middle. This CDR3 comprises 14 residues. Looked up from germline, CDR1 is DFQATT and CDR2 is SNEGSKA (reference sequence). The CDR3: CSARVGGNNSPLHF. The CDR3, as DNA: TGCAGTGCTAGAGTCGGAGGGAACAATTCACCCCTCCACTTT.

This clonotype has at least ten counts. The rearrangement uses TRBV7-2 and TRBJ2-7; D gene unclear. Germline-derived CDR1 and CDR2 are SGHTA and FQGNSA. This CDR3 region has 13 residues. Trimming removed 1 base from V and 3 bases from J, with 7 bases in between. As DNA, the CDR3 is TGTGCCAGCAGCTTAGAGCCGTTCTACGAGCAGTACTTC. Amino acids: CASSLEPFYEQYF.

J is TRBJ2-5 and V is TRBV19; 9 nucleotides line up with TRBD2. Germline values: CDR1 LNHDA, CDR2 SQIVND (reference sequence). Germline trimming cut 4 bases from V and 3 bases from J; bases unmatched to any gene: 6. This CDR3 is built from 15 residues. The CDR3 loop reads CASSTLRLAEETQYF. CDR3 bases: TGTGCCAGTAGTACCCTGCGACTAGCGGAAGAGACCCAGTACTTC.

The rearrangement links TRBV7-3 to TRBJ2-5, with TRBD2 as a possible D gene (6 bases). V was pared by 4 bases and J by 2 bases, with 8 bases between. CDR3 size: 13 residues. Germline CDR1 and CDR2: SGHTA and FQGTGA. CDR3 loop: CASSYSGQETQYF. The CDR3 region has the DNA TGTGCCAGCAGCTATAGCGGTCAAGAGACCCAGTACTTC.

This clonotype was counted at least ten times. CDR3 sequence: CASSVGLAGPYEQYF. CDR3 in DNA: TGTGCCAGCAGCGTAGGACTAGCGGGGCCCTACGAGCAGTACTTC. The chain recombines TRBV9 with TRBJ2-7; TRBD2 agrees at 11 bases. CDR1 and CDR2 (germline): SGDLS, YYNGEE. The CDR3 consists of 15 residues. J was trimmed by 2 bases and V by 0 bases; bases with no gene match: 1.

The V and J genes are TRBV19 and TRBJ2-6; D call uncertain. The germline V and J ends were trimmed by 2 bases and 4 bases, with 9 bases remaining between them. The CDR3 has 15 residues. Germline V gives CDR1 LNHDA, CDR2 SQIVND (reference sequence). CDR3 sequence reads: CASSIQLSGANVLTF. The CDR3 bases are TGTGCCAGTAGTATACAACTATCCGGGGCCAACGTCCTGACTTTC.

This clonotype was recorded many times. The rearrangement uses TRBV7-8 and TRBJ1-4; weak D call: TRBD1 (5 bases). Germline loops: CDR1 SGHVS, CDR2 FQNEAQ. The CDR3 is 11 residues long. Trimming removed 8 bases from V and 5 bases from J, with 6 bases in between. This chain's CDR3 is CASAGNEKLFF. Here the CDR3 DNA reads TGTGCCAGCGCAGGGAATGAAAAACTGTTTTTT.

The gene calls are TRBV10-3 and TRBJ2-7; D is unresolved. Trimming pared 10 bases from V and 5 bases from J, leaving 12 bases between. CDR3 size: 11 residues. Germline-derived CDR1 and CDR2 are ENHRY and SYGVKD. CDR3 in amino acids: CATRVFDEQYF. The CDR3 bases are TGTGCCACCCGCGTTTTCGACGAGCAGTACTTC.

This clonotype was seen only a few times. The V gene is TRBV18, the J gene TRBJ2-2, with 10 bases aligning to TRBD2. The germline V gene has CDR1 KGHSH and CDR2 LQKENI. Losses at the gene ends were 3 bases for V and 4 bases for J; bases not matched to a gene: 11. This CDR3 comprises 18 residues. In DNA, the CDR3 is TGTGCCAGCTCACCGATTATAGCGGGAGGCCTTCTCACCGGGGAGCTGTTTTTT. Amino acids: CASSPIIAGGLLTGELFF.

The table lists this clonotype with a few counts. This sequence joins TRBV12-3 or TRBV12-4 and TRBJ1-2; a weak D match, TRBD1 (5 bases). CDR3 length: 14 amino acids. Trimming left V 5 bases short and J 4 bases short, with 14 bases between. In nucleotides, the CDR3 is TGTGCCAGCAGTCAACAGGAGAGCGGCTATGGCTACACCTTC. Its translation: CASSQQESGYGYTF.

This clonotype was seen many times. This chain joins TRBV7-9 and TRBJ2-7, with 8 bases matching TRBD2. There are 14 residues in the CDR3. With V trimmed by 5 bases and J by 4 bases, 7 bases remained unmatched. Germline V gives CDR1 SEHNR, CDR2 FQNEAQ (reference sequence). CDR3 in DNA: TGTGCCAGCAGCCCCCCGCTAGCGGGTTACGAGCAGTACTTC. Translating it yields CASSPPLAGYEQYF.

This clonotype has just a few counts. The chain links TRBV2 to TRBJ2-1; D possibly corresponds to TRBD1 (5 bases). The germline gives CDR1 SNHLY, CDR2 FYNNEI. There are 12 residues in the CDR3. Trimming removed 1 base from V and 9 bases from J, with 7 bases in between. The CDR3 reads CASSEGGGEQFF. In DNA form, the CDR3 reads TGTGCCAGCAGTGAAGGGGGCGGTGAGCAGTTCTTC.

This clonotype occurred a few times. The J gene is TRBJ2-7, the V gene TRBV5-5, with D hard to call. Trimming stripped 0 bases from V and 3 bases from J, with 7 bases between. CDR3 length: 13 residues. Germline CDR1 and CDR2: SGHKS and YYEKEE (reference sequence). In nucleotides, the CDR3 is TGTGCCAGCAGCTTGGGTGAGAACTACGAGCAGTACTTC. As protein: CASSLGENYEQYF.

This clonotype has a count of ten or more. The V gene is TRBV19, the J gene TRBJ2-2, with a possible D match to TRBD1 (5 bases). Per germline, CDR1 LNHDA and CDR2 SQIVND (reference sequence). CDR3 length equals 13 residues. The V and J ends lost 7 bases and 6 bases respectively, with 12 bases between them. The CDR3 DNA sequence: TGTGCCAGTAATCCAGGGATAGCCGGGGAGCTGTTTTTT. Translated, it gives CASNPGIAGELFF.

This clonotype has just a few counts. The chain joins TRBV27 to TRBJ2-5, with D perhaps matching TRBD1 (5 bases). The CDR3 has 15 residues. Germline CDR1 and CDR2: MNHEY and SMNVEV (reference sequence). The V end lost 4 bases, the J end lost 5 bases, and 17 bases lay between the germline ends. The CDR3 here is CASSWVAQGAETQYF. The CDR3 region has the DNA TGTGCCAGCAGTTGGGTAGCCCAAGGGGCTGAGACCCAGTACTTC.

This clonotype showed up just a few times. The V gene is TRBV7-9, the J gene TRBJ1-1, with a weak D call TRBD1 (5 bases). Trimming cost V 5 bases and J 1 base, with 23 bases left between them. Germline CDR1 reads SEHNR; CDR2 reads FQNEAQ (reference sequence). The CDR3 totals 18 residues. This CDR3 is CASSTSGTARLTNTEAFF. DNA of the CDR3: TGTGCCAGCAGCACGTCCGGGACGGCGAGACTCACGAACACTGAAGCTTTCTTT.

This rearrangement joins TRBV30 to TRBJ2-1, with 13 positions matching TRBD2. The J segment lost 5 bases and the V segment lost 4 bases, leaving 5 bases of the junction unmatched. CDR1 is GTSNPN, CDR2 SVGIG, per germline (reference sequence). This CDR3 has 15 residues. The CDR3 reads CAWTVGTSGNNEQFF. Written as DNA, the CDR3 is TGTGCCTGGACGGTCGGGACTAGCGGGAACAATGAGCAGTTCTTC.

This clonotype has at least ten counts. CDR3 in DNA: TGTGCCAGCAGCTTAGGGGGCGTCGGAGGCCGCACAGATACGCAGTATTTT. Its translation is CASSLGGVGGRTDTQYF. The chain uses TRBV11-2 and TRBJ2-3; the D gene could be TRBD1 or TRBD2 (5 bases each). From germline, CDR1 is SGHAT and CDR2 FQNNGV. This CDR3 contains 17 residues. The ends were cut back, 1 base at V and 1 base at J, with 15 bases in the middle.

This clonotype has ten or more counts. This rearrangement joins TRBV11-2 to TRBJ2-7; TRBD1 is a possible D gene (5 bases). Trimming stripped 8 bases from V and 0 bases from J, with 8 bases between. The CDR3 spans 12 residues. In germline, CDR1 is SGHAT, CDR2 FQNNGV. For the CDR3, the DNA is TGTGCCAGCGAGGACAACTCCTACGAGCAGTACTTC. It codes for CASEDNSYEQYF.

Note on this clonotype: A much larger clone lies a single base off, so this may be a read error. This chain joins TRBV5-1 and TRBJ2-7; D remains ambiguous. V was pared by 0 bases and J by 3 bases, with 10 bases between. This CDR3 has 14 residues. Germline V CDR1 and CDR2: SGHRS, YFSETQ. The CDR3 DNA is TGCGCCAGCAGCTTGGCAGACCCCGGCTACGAGCAGTACTTC. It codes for CASSLADPGYEQYF.

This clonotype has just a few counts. The CDR3 loop reads CASRGETYNEQFF. The DNA for the CDR3 is TGTGCCAGCCGAGGGGAAACCTACAATGAGCAGTTCTTC. The genes are TRBV2 and TRBJ2-1; the D gene could be TRBD1 or TRBD2 (5 bases each). The CDR3 is made up of 13 amino acids. V gave up 8 bases and J gave up 2 bases, with 10 bases separating them. CDR1 SNHLY and CDR2 FYNNEI come from the germline V gene.

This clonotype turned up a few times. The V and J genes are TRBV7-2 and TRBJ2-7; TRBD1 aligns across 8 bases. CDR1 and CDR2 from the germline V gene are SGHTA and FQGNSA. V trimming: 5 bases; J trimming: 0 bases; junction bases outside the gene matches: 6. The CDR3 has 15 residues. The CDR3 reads CASSPRTGTSYEQYF. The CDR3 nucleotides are TGTGCCAGCAGCCCACGGACAGGGACCTCCTACGAGCAGTACTTC.

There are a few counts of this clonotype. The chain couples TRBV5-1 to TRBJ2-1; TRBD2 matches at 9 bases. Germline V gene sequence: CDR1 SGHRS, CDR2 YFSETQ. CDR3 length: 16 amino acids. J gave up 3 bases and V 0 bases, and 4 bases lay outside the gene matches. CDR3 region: CASSLVASGNYNEQFF. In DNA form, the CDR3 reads TGCGCCAGCAGCTTGGTAGCTAGCGGGAACTACAATGAGCAGTTCTTC.